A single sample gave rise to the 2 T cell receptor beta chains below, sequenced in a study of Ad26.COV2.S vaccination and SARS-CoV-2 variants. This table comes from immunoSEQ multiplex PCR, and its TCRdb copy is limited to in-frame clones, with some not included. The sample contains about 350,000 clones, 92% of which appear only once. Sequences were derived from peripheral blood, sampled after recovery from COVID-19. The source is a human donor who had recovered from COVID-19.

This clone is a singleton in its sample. The CDR3 protein is CASQTGRSGYTF. CDR3 in DNA: TGTGCCAGCCAGACAGGAAGGAGCGGCTACACCTTC. The chain has TRBV6-5 and TRBJ1-2, with a weak D call TRBD1 (6 bases). Germline V gene sequence: CDR1 MNHEY, CDR2 SVGAGI. V lost 8 bases, J lost 8 bases, and 15 bases lay in between. The CDR3 has 12 amino acids.

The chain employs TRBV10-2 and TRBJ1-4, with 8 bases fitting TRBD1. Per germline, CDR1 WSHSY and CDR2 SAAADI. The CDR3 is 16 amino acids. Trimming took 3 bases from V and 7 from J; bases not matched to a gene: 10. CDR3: CASSDTGGLPFEKLFF. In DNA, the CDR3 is TGCGCCAGCAGTGATACAGGGGGGTTGCCCTTTGAAAAACTGTTTTTT.